This T cell receptor beta chain was found in a study of blood T cell repertoires in COVID-19. Study-level background: PBMCs, B-cell-depleted T cells, or T cells provided the cDNA or gDNA that made up the material.

The CDR3 has 16 residues. CDR1 and CDR2 from the germline V gene are SNHLY and FYNNEI. The junction had 8 bases not matched to a gene; V was cut back by 3 bases and J by 4 bases. Per the study methods: Nucleated cell counts were estimated from reference gene primer amplification. Clones were sequenced by immunoSEQ multiplex PCR, and TCRdb holds only the in-frame ones, with some missing. D and trimming were read from the DNA, whereas the V and J calls and clone size are those reported in that table. The sample contains around 120,000 clones, 86% of which appear only once. The J gene is TRBJ2-1, the V gene TRBV2; 8 bases fit TRBD2. This TCR was sampled from a man aged 70 or older who had recovered from COVID-19. Sample: peripheral blood. The CDR3 DNA reads as TGTGCCAGCAGTGATCGCGGGGGGCTTAATTACAATGAGCAGTTCTTC. This codes for CASSDRGGLNYNEQFF.